This T cell receptor beta chain was sequenced in a study of cytotoxic CD8 clonotypes in ibrutinib-treated CLL. Study-level background: Response sampling came at median about a year of treatment, ranging 6 to 36 months. Whole-study results and caveats: With treatment, public clonotypes, which were uncommon, either contracted or remained stable. An increase in clonality occurred at ibrutinib response, followed by a return toward baseline at progression.

About this clone itself: Its antigen is unidentified.

This CDR3 region has 18 residues. The germline gives CDR1 MNHEY, CDR2 SMNVEV (reference sequence). Trimming removed 1 base at V and 8 bases at J, with 26 bases between. Libraries were prepared by immunoSEQ multiplex PCR; TCRdb keeps only in-frame clonotypes and omits some of them. In the table there are hundreds of thousands of clones, 67% of which are singletons. The sequenced sample was PBMCs, obtained after 36 months of ibrutinib treatment. This rearrangement joins TRBV27 to TRBJ1-2, with D uncertain. This TCR was sampled from a human donor with chronic lymphocytic leukemia. CDR3 residues: CASSLWSPGSTILGGYTF. As DNA, the CDR3 is TGTGCCAGCAGTTTATGGTCGCCAGGTTCGACGATTCTGGGAGGCTACACCTTC.